One and the same sample provided the 27 T cell receptor beta chains below, sequenced in a study of CD8+ T cells in alopecia areata. TCR sequencing used cDNA made by reverse transcription of extracted RNA. Sequenced by immunoSEQ multiplex PCR; TCRdb stores in-frame clones only, minus some. The sample includes approximately 66,000 clones, approximately 58% of them seen just once. The sample here was CD8+ T cells sorted from blood, taken at week 0. Receptor source: a human donor with alopecia areata.

By sample share, this clone is large. The genes are TRBV5-6 and TRBJ2-1, with D possibly matching TRBD2 (5 bases). The CDR3 has 17 amino acids. Between the trimmed V and J ends, which lost 0 bases and 4 bases, there was a span of 17 bases. The germline CDR1 and CDR2 sequences are SGHDT and YYEEEE. DNA of the CDR3: TGTGCCAGCAGCTTGGCCAGATCGCGGGTTAAATACAATGAGCAGTTCTTC. Amino acid sequence: CASSLARSRVKYNEQFF.

The J gene is TRBJ2-2, the V gene TRBV10-3, with D uncertain. The CDR3 length is 14 residues. The germline gives CDR1 ENHRY, CDR2 SYGVKD. V was clipped by 1 base and J by 4 bases, with 7 bases between them. CDR3 bases: TGTGCCATCAGTGAGTGGACGACCACCGGGGAGCTGTTTTTT. The encoded protein is CAISEWTTTGELFF.

The chain couples TRBV29-1 to TRBJ2-7, with no clear D. The germline CDR1 and CDR2 sequences are SQVTM and ANQGSEA. Trimming shortened V by 2 bases and J by 2 bases, and 10 bases separated the two germline ends. This CDR3 is built from 13 residues. The CDR3 region is CSVEWADTYEQYF. CDR3 coding DNA: TGCAGCGTTGAATGGGCAGATACCTACGAGCAGTACTTC.

The chain has TRBV6-6 and TRBJ2-3; D is ambiguous. Germline values: CDR1 MNHNY, CDR2 SVGAGI (reference sequence). This CDR3 region has 14 residues. The V and J ends lost 2 bases and 1 base respectively, with 7 bases between them. The chain's CDR3 is CASSYVARTDTQYF. DNA for the CDR3: TGTGCCAGCAGTTACGTGGCGCGCACAGATACGCAGTATTTT.

This sequence joins TRBV5-8 and TRBJ2-1; the match to TRBD2 covers 11 bases. From germline, CDR1 is SGHTS and CDR2 YDEGEE. Germline trimming cut 0 bases from V and 6 bases from J; bases unmatched to any gene: 2. This CDR3 region has 15 residues. In nucleotides, the CDR3 is TGTGCCAGCAGCTTGGGCCTAGCGGGGGGCAATGAGCAGTTCTTC. It translates to CASSLGLAGGNEQFF.

The chain combines TRBV2 with TRBJ2-1; 11 positions agree with TRBD2. This CDR3 has 14 residues. The germline V gene has CDR1 SNHLY and CDR2 FYNNEI. The V segment lost 9 bases and the J segment 5 bases; nucleotides outside the gene matches: 6. DNA for the CDR3: TGTGCCAGTCAGGGGACTAGCGGCGACAATGAGCAGTTCTTC. Translation: CASQGTSGDNEQFF.

The V and J genes are TRBV7-2 and TRBJ1-2; D is uncertain. The germline V gene encodes CDR1 SGHTA and CDR2 FQGNSA. This CDR3 is built from 17 residues. V was cut by 0 bases and J by 0 bases, with 14 bases left in between. The CDR3 spells CASSLALVQQANYGYTF. CDR3 coding DNA: TGTGCCAGCAGCTTAGCGCTAGTCCAGCAAGCTAACTATGGCTACACCTTC. The whole variable domain, remainder taken from reference TRBV7-2 and TRBJ1-2, is GAGVSQSPSNKVTEKGKDVELRCDPISGHTALYWYRQSLGQGLEFLIYFQGNSAPDKSGLPSDRFSAERTGGSVSTLTIQRTQQEDSAVYLCASSLALVQQANYGYTFGSGTRLTVV.

CDR3 protein: CASSVGLYIGTGVSGANVLTF. Written as DNA, the CDR3 is TGTGCCAGCAGCGTAGGCTTGTATATAGGGACAGGGGTATCGGGGGCCAACGTCCTGACTTTC. The V call is TRBV9, the J call TRBJ2-6, with TRBD1 matching 10 bases. Germline V gene sequence: CDR1 SGDLS, CDR2 YYNGEE. V dropped 0 bases and J dropped 4; count of bases not matched to a gene: 16. The CDR3 has 21 amino acids.

This sequence joins TRBV5-1 and TRBJ1-1; D possibly corresponds to TRBD1 (6 bases). CDR3 length: 11 residues. Trimming cost V 2 bases and J 8 bases, with 7 bases left between them. Germline V gene sequence: CDR1 SGHRS, CDR2 YFSETQ. The CDR3 loop is CASSLGTEAFF. The CDR3 nucleotides read TGCGCCAGCAGCTTAGGGACAGAAGCTTTCTTT.

This chain uses TRBV6-4 with TRBJ1-1; 7 positions agree with TRBD1. This CDR3 contains 15 residues. Germline-derived CDR1 and CDR2 are MRHNA and SNTAGT. The trim removed 4 bases at V and 4 bases at J, leaving 9 bases unmatched. This CDR3 reads CASSATPDRPTEAFF. CDR3 coding DNA: TGTGCCAGCAGTGCCACCCCGGACAGGCCCACTGAAGCTTTCTTT.

The CDR3 nucleotides are TGTGCCAGCAGTGGACCCCGGAACACTGAAGCTTTCTTT. It yields the protein CASSGPRNTEAFF. The chain has TRBV7-9 and TRBJ1-1; D unclear. Germline V gene sequence: CDR1 SEHNR, CDR2 FQNEAQ (reference sequence). V was pared by 6 bases and J by 1 base, with 9 bases between. The CDR3 length is 13 residues.

The chain is built from TRBV7-9 and TRBJ1-4; 9 nucleotides align to TRBD1. Losses at the gene ends were 4 bases for V and 7 bases for J; bases not matched to a gene: 10. Germline V gives CDR1 SEHNR, CDR2 FQNEAQ (reference sequence). CDR3 length equals 16 residues. CDR3 bases: TGTGCCAGCAGCTCGTACCGGGACAGGGTGGGTGAAAAACTGTTTTTT. Its protein is CASSSYRDRVGEKLFF.

This clone showed up just a few times. The chain employs TRBV7-9 and TRBJ1-1; D is uncertain. Germline lookup yields CDR1 SEHNR and CDR2 FQNEAQ (reference sequence). The germline V and J ends were trimmed by 0 bases and 1 base, with 6 bases remaining between them. CDR3 length equals 14 residues. CDR3 DNA sequence: TGTGCCAGCAGCTTAGCCTTAGGGAACACTGAAGCTTTCTTT. Protein sequence: CASSLALGNTEAFF.

V and J are TRBV28 and TRBJ2-7, with 8 bases identical to TRBD1. Germline V CDR1 and CDR2: MDHEN, SYDVKM. Germline trimming cut 6 bases from V and 4 bases from J; bases unmatched to any gene: 11. The CDR3 spans 15 residues. In nucleotides, the CDR3 is TGTGCCAGCAGGAGGACAGGGAATTACCCTTACGAGCAGTACTTC. This encodes CASRRTGNYPYEQYF.

This chain connects TRBV4-3 to TRBJ2-7; 7 nucleotides align to TRBD1. The germline V gene has CDR1 LGHNA and CDR2 YSLEER. The CDR3 is made up of 15 amino acids. Germline trimming cut 0 bases from V and 0 bases from J; bases unmatched to any gene: 2. The CDR3 region is CASSQEAGGSYEQYF. The CDR3 region has the DNA TGCGCCAGCAGCCAAGAGGCAGGGGGCTCCTACGAGCAGTACTTC.

The rearrangement links TRBV27 to TRBJ2-7, with D unresolved. The V and J ends lost 0 bases and 2 bases respectively, with 5 bases between them. Germline lookup yields CDR1 MNHEY and CDR2 SMNVEV (reference sequence). The CDR3 spans 13 residues. The CDR3 protein is CASSLSPTYEQYF. CDR3 in DNA: TGTGCCAGCAGTTTATCACCTACCTACGAGCAGTACTTC.

Ten or more counts support this clone. The chain carries TRBV4-3 and TRBJ1-3, with unresolved D. Per germline, CDR1 LGHNA and CDR2 YSLEER. The CDR3 has 16 residues. V lost 0 bases to trimming and J lost 0 bases, with 9 bases between them. CDR3 bases: TGCGCCAGCAGCCAAGATCCGGGAGACTCTGGAAACACCATATATTTT. Its translation is CASSQDPGDSGNTIYF.

J is TRBJ2-5 and V is TRBV7-2; D is ambiguous. The germline V gene encodes CDR1 SGHTA and CDR2 FQGNSA. The CDR3 runs 16 residues. With 6 bases removed from V and 5 bases from J, the gap between germline ends came to 22 bases. CDR3 sequence reads: CASSWVLRTEWETQYF. DNA of the CDR3: TGTGCCAGCAGTTGGGTTCTGAGGACGGAATGGGAGACCCAGTACTTC.

This clone was seen only a few times. V is TRBV5-1 and J is TRBJ2-1; the match to TRBD2 covers 8 bases. Germline-derived CDR1 and CDR2 are SGHRS and YFSETQ. With V trimmed by 4 bases and J by 2 bases, 5 bases remained unmatched. CDR3 length: 15 residues. The CDR3 bases are TGCGCCAGCAGCGGCACTAGCGGTCCCTACAATGAGCAGTTCTTC. It yields the protein CASSGTSGPYNEQFF.

In its sample, this clone was seen a few times. The chain uses TRBV7-9 and TRBJ2-1; TRBD2 agrees at 11 bases. With 5 bases clipped from V and 8 bases from J, the junction kept 8 bases outside the gene matches. This CDR3 comprises 15 residues. Looked up from germline, CDR1 is SEHNR and CDR2 is FQNEAQ (reference sequence). This CDR3 reads CASSKNSGGAHEQFF. The DNA of the CDR3 is TGTGCCAGCAGCAAGAATAGCGGGGGGGCACATGAGCAGTTCTTC.

The genes are TRBV30 and TRBJ2-1, with a possible D match to TRBD1 (6 bases). The CDR3 extends over 11 amino acids. Germline values: CDR1 GTSNPN, CDR2 SVGIG (reference sequence). V was trimmed by 4 bases and J by 6 bases, leaving 7 bases between them. The DNA for the CDR3 is TGTGCCTGGACAGGGGTCAATGAGCAGTTCTTC. Residues: CAWTGVNEQFF.

The J gene is TRBJ1-5, the V gene TRBV7-8; D call uncertain. There are 13 residues in the CDR3. Germline assignment: CDR1 SGHVS and CDR2 FQNEAQ. Trimming took off 5 bases at V and 8 bases at J, with 13 bases between the two ends. CDR3 sequence (DNA): TGTGCCAGCAGCCAGAGCCCGGTTGAGCCCCAGCATTTT. It is translated as CASSQSPVEPQHF.

The V call is TRBV27, the J call TRBJ2-7; no clear D. CDR1 MNHEY and CDR2 SMNVEV come from the germline V gene (reference sequence). The V gene lost 6 bases and the J gene lost 2 bases, with 14 bases spanning the gap. The CDR3 loop spans 14 amino acids. The CDR3 loop is CASSPIGETYEQYF. Written as DNA, the CDR3 is TGTGCCAGCAGCCCCATTGGTGAAACCTACGAGCAGTACTTC.

The V gene is TRBV5-1, the J gene TRBJ1-1, with unresolved D. CDR1 and CDR2 (germline): SGHRS, YFSETQ. The CDR3 is made up of 14 amino acids. Trimming shortened V by 1 base and J by 0 bases, and 7 bases separated the two germline ends. The CDR3 DNA is TGCGCCAGCAGCTTGTTGACAATGAACACTGAAGCTTTCTTT. This gives the protein CASSLLTMNTEAFF.

This clone was seen once. The chain has TRBV5-6 and TRBJ2-4; 10 positions match TRBD2. The ends lost 0 bases at V and 5 bases at J; junction bases unmatched: 8. Germline-derived CDR1 and CDR2 are SGHDT and YYEEEE. CDR3 size: 17 residues. CDR3 amino acids: CASSLVSSGRGENIQYF. The DNA for the CDR3 is TGTGCCAGCAGCTTGGTCTCTAGCGGGAGAGGTGAAAACATTCAGTACTTC. Variable domain in full (rest from reference TRBV5-6 and TRBJ2-4): DAGVTQSPTHLIKTRGQQVTLRCSPKSGHDTVSWYQQALGQGPQFIFQYYEEEERQRGNFPDRFSGHQFPNYSSELNVNALLLGDSALYLCASSLVSSGRGENIQYFGAGTRLSVL.

V and J are TRBV27 and TRBJ2-5, with TRBD2 matching 8 bases. Trimming took 5 bases from V and 11 from J; bases not matched to a gene: 13. Germline CDR1 MNHEY, CDR2 SMNVEV (reference sequence). CDR3 length equals 14 residues. DNA for the CDR3: TGTGCCAGCAGTCTTCGGGGGGGGCCCCGAACACAGTACTTC. Translation: CASSLRGGPRTQYF.

The CDR3 loop reads CASSYSPTGAYNEQFF. The CDR3 nucleotides read TGTGCCAGCAGTTACTCGCCGACCGGCGCCTACAATGAGCAGTTCTTC. The chain is built from TRBV6-5 and TRBJ2-1, with D unclear. Germline-derived CDR1 and CDR2 are MNHEY and SVGAGI. This CDR3 region has 16 residues. The V end was cut by 0 bases, the J end by 2 bases, with 11 bases between.